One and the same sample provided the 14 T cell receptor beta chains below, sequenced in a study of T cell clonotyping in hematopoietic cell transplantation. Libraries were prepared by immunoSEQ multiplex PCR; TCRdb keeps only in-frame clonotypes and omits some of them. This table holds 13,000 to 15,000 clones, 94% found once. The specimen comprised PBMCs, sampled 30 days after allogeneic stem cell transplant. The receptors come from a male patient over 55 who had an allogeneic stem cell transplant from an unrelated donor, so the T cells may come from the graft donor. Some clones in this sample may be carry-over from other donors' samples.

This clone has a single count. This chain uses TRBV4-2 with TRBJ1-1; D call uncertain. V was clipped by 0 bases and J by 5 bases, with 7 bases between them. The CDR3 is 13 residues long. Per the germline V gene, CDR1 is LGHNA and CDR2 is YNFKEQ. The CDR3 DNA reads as TGTGCCAGCAGCCAAGATGGCGGAACTGAAGCTTTCTTT. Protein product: CASSQDGGTEAFF.

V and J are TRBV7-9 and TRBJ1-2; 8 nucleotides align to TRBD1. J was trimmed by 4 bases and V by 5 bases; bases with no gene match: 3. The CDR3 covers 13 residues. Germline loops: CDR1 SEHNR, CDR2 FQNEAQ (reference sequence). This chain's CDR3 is CASSVQGGYGYTF. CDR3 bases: TGTGCCAGCAGCGTACAGGGGGGCTATGGCTACACCTTC.

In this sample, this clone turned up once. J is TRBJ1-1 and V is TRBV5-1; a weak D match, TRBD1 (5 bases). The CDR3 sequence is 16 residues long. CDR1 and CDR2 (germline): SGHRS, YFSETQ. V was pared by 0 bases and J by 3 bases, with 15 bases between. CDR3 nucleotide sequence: TGCGCCAGCAGCTTGGGGGGCGCCTATGGGGACACTGAAGCTTTCTTT. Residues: CASSLGGAYGDTEAFF.

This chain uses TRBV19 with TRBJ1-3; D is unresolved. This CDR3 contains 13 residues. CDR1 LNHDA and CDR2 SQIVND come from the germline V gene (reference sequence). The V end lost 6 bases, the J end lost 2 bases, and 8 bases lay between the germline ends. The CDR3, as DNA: TGTGCCAGTAGGCAGGATCCTGGAAACACCATATATTTT. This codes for CASRQDPGNTIYF.

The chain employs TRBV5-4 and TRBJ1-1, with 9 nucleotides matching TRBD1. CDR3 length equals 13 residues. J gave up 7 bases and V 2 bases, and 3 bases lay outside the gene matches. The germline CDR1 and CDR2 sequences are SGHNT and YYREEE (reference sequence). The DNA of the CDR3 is TGTGCCAGCAGCTTCGACAGGGGGTTTGAAGCTTTCTTT. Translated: CASSFDRGFEAFF.

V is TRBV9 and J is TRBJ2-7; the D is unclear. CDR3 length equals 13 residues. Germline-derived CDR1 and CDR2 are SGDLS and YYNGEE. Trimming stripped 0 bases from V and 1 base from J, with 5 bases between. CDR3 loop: CASSVGDSYEQYF. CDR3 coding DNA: TGTGCCAGCAGCGTAGGGGATTCCTACGAGCAGTACTTC. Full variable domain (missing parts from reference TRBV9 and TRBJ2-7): DSGVTQTPKHLITATGQRVTLRCSPRSGDLSVYWYQQSLDQGLQFLIQYYNGEERAKGNILERFSAQQFPDLHSELNLSSLELGDSALYFCASSVGDSYEQYFGPGTRLTVT.

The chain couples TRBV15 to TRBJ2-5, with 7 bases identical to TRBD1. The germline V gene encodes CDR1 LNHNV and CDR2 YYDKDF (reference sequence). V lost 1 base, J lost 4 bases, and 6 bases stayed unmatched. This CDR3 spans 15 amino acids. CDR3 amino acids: CATSRGGTGAETQYF. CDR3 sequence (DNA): TGTGCCACCAGCAGAGGGGGTACAGGGGCAGAGACCCAGTACTTC.

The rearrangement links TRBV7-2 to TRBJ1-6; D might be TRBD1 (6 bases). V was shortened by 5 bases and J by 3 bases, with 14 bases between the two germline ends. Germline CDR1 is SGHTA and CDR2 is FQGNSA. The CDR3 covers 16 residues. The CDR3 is CASSLSTGSYNSPLHF. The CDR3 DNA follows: TGTGCCAGCAGCCTTTCTACAGGGAGCTATAATTCACCCCTCCACTTT.

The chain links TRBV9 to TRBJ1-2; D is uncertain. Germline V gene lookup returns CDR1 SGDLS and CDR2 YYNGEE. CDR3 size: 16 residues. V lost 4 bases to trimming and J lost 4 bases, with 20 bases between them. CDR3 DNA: TGTGCCAGCAGCCCCCGCCAGGAGGAGATATTCTATGGCTACACCTTC. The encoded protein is CASSPRQEEIFYGYTF.

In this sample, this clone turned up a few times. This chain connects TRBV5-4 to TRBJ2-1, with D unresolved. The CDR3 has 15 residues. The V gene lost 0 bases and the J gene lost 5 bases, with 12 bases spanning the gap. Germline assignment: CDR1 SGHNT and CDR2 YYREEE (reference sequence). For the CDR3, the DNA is TGTGCCAGCAGCTTGGGTAGCTTCAGGAACAATGAGCAGTTCTTC. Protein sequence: CASSLGSFRNNEQFF.

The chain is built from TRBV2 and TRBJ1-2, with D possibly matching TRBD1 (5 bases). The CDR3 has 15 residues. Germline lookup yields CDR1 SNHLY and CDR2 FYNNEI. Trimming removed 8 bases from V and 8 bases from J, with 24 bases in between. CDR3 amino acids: CASRGGRVGALGYTF. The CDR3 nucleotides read TGTGCCAGCCGGGGAGGAAGGGTCGGGGCCCTGGGCTACACCTTC.

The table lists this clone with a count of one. The CDR3 DNA follows: TGCGCCAGCAGCTTGGGGGGGGGCCAAACACCCTACGAGCAGTACTTC. Encoded protein: CASSLGGGQTPYEQYF. The V call is TRBV5-1, the J call TRBJ2-7; D may be TRBD2 (7 bases). Per germline, CDR1 SGHRS and CDR2 YFSETQ. CDR3 length: 16 amino acids. Deletions cut 0 bases from V and 2 bases from J, with 15 bases between. The full variable domain, its missing parts supplied by reference TRBV5-1 and TRBJ2-7, is KAGVTQTPRYLIKTRGQQVTLSCSPISGHRSVSWYQQTPGQGLQFLFEYFSETQRNKGNFPGRFSGRQFSNSRSEMNVSTLELGDSALYLCASSLGGGQTPYEQYFGPGTRLTVT.

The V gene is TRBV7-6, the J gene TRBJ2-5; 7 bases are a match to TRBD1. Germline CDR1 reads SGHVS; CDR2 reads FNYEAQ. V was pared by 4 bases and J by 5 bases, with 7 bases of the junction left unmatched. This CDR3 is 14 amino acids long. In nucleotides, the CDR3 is TGTGCCAGCAGCTCCCAAGGGGGCGCGGAGACCCAGTACTTC. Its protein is CASSSQGGAETQYF. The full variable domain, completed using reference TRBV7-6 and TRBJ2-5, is GAGVSQSPRYKVTKRGQDVALRCDPISGHVSLYWYRQALGQGPEFLTYFNYEAQQDKSGLPNDRFSAERPEGSISTLTIQRTEQRDSAMYRCASSSQGGAETQYFGPGTRLLVL.

The CDR3 DNA is TGCAGCGTTGAGAAAAACATGAACACTGAAGCTTTCTTT. It is translated as CSVEKNMNTEAFF. The V gene is TRBV29-1, the J gene TRBJ1-1; D is unresolved. Germline V gene lookup returns CDR1 SQVTM and CDR2 ANQGSEA. The germline V and J ends were trimmed by 3 bases and 0 bases, with 8 bases remaining between them. This CDR3 has 13 amino acids.